A single sample gave rise to the 24 T cell receptor beta chains below, sequenced in a study of blood T cell repertoires in COVID-19. Measured with immunoSEQ multiplex PCR; TCRdb has only the in-frame clones, and not every one. Seen here are around 150,000 clones, roughly 80% observed once, and the top ten hold roughly 8.6%. The sequenced material came from peripheral blood. The receptor set was obtained from a man between 60 and 75 years old with acute or convalescent COVID-19.

V and J are TRBV6-1 and TRBJ1-5, with no clear D. The CDR3 runs to 14 residues. CDR1 is MNHNS, CDR2 SASEGT, per germline. The V gene lost 2 bases and the J gene lost 3 bases, with 8 bases spanning the gap. The CDR3 loop reads CASSEMRVNQPQHF. The CDR3 DNA follows: TGTGCCAGCAGTGAAATGCGGGTCAATCAGCCCCAGCATTTT.

This sequence joins TRBV5-5 and TRBJ1-2; D is uncertain. Germline CDR1 SGHKS, CDR2 YYEKEE (reference sequence). There are 13 residues in the CDR3. V lost 2 bases to trimming and J lost 4 bases, with 9 bases between them. For the CDR3, the DNA is TGTGCCAGCAGCTTACGAGGTGTCTATGGCTACACCTTC. Translating gives CASSLRGVYGYTF. The whole variable domain, filled in from reference TRBV5-5 and TRBJ1-2, reads DAGVTQSPTHLIKTRGQQVTLRCSPISGHKSVSWYQQVLGQGPQFIFQYYEKEERGRGNFPDRFSARQFPNYSSELNVNALLLGDSALYLCASSLRGVYGYTFGSGTRLTVV.

Written as DNA, the CDR3 is TGTGCCAGCAGCGTCGACAGTAGCAATCAGCCCCAGCATTTT. It codes for CASSVDSSNQPQHF. V gene TRBV9 combines with J gene TRBJ1-5; weak D call: TRBD1 (5 bases). CDR1 SGDLS and CDR2 YYNGEE come from the germline V gene. V was pared by 2 bases and J by 0 bases, with 6 bases between. The CDR3 consists of 14 residues. The variable domain in full, completed from reference TRBV9 and TRBJ1-5, reads DSGVTQTPKHLITATGQRVTLRCSPRSGDLSVYWYQQSLDQGLQFLIQYYNGEERAKGNILERFSAQQFPDLHSELNLSSLELGDSALYFCASSVDSSNQPQHFGDGTRLSIL.

This clone was picked up one time. The chain carries TRBV5-1 and TRBJ1-4, with TRBD1 identical over 7 bases. The CDR3 covers 17 residues. CDR1 is SGHRS and CDR2 is YFSETQ in the germline V gene. After removal of 0 bases from V and 1 base from J, the junction contained 6 bases not matched to a gene. CDR3 sequence reads: CASSLGGGGGTNEKLFF. The CDR3 bases are TGCGCCAGCAGCTTGGGAGGAGGGGGCGGAACTAATGAAAAACTGTTTTTT. Supplemented by reference TRBV5-1 and TRBJ1-4, the full variable domain reads KAGVTQTPRYLIKTRGQQVTLSCSPISGHRSVSWYQQTPGQGLQFLFEYFSETQRNKGNFPGRFSGRQFSNSRSEMNVSTLELGDSALYLCASSLGGGGGTNEKLFFGSGTQLSVL.

The CDR3 DNA is TGTGCCAGCAGCTTACAGGGTGACGAGCAGTACTTC. Its translation: CASSLQGDEQYF. The chain has TRBV7-6 and TRBJ2-7, with a possible D match to TRBD1 (5 bases). V gave up 2 bases and J gave up 5 bases, with 7 bases separating them. The CDR3 is 12 amino acids. The germline gives CDR1 SGHVS, CDR2 FNYEAQ.

The chain recombines TRBV2 with TRBJ2-7; 8 bases line up with TRBD1. V lost 9 bases, J lost 5 bases, and 9 bases stayed unmatched. Germline lookup yields CDR1 SNHLY and CDR2 FYNNEI. The length of the CDR3 is 13 residues. CDR3 in amino acids: CASRQGSGNEQYF. CDR3 bases: TGTGCCAGTAGACAGGGGTCCGGCAACGAGCAGTACTTC. Full variable domain (missing parts from reference TRBV2 and TRBJ2-7): EPEVTQTPSHQVTQMGQEVILRCVPISNHLYFYWYRQILGQKVEFLVSFYNNEISEKSEIFDDQFSVERPDGSNFTLKIRSTKLEDSAMYFCASRQGSGNEQYFGPGTRLTVT.

V gene TRBV14 combines with J gene TRBJ2-5; TRBD1 agrees at 9 bases. The length of the CDR3 is 13 residues. V trimming: 4 bases; J trimming: 7 bases; junction bases outside the gene matches: 4. CDR1 is SGHDN and CDR2 is FVKESK in the germline V gene. The CDR3 protein is CASSPVTGGTQYF. The CDR3 DNA is TGTGCCAGCAGCCCAGTGACAGGGGGGACCCAGTACTTC.

This chain connects TRBV5-8 to TRBJ2-7; 7 bases align to TRBD1. V shed 1 base and J 0 bases; nucleotides not matched to a gene: 10. The CDR3 loop spans 17 amino acids. Germline CDR1 and CDR2: SGHTS and YDEGEE. In DNA, the CDR3 is TGTGCCAGCAGCTTGTGGGGACAGCCAACCCGCTCCTACGAGCAGTACTTC. Protein sequence: CASSLWGQPTRSYEQYF.

This chain links TRBV5-4 with TRBJ1-2; possibly TRBD1 for D (6 bases). Germline CDR1 is SGHNT and CDR2 is YYREEE (reference sequence). This CDR3 comprises 15 residues. V shed 0 bases and J shed 0 bases, with 9 bases lying between them. The CDR3 spells CASSLGTVTNYGYTF. The CDR3 coding sequence is TGTGCCAGCAGCTTGGGGACAGTCACTAACTATGGCTACACCTTC.

The chain uses TRBV7-2 and TRBJ2-7, with 7 bases fitting TRBD2. This CDR3 has 14 amino acids. V lost 5 bases to trimming and J lost 3 bases; unmatched junction nucleotides: 7. Germline V CDR1 and CDR2: SGHTA, FQGNSA. The CDR3 sequence: CASSPGGGLYEQYF. The CDR3 nucleotides read TGTGCCAGCAGCCCGGGAGGAGGGCTCTACGAGCAGTACTTC.

The CDR3 nucleotides read TGTGCCAGCAGCTGGCCCTTAGAGACCCAGTACTTC. The encoded protein is CASSWPLETQYF. This rearrangement joins TRBV6-2 or TRBV6-3 to TRBJ2-5; D not resolved. Germline lookup yields CDR1 MNHEY and CDR2 SVGEGT. The length of the CDR3 is 12 residues. Deletions cut 6 bases from V and 4 bases from J, with 9 bases between.

This clone was seen only once. The chain is built from TRBV27 and TRBJ2-1; 8 bases line up with TRBD2. The CDR3 is made up of 17 amino acids. The V gene's germline CDR1 is MNHEY and CDR2 SMNVEV (reference sequence). V gave up 2 bases and J gave up 4 bases; unmatched junction bases: 10. The CDR3 bases are TGTGCCAGCAGTTTACTGGCGGGGGGATACCTATACAATGAGCAGTTCTTC. Translating gives CASSLLAGGYLYNEQFF.

The rearrangement uses TRBV24-1 and TRBJ1-1, with 7 positions matching TRBD1. The CDR3 length is 13 residues. CDR1 and CDR2 (germline): KGHDR, SFDVKD. J was trimmed by 5 bases and V by 5 bases; bases with no gene match: 4. The CDR3 DNA follows: TGTGCCACCAGTGTGGCCAGGGGGACTGAAGCTTTCTTT. Its translation is CATSVARGTEAFF.

The chain carries TRBV28 and TRBJ2-7; D remains unclear. V was clipped by 5 bases and J by 0 bases, with 8 bases between them. The CDR3 runs to 13 residues. Germline V CDR1 and CDR2: MDHEN, SYDVKM. This chain's CDR3 is CASSPHSSYEQYF. The CDR3 region has the DNA TGTGCCAGCAGTCCCCACTCCTCCTACGAGCAGTACTTC.

The gene calls are TRBV3-1 (or the pseudogene TRBV3-2) and TRBJ2-5; TRBD2 agrees at 12 bases. This CDR3 comprises 17 residues. The germline V gene has CDR1 LGHDT and CDR2 YNNKEL (reference sequence). Trimming cost V 1 base and J 4 bases; bases outside gene matches: 7. For the CDR3, the DNA is TGTGCCAGCAGCCAAGGGGCTAGCGGGGGGGCTCGAGAGACCCAGTACTTC. Translation gives CASSQGASGGARETQYF.

The chain joins TRBV3-1 (or the pseudogene TRBV3-2) to TRBJ1-2; the match to TRBD1 covers 11 bases. The CDR3 loop spans 16 amino acids. J was trimmed by 4 bases and V by 3 bases; bases with no gene match: 7. Germline V CDR1 and CDR2: LGHDT, YNNKEL (reference sequence). The CDR3 is CASSHRGGTGGYGYTF. CDR3 nucleotides: TGTGCCAGCAGCCACCGAGGGGGGACAGGGGGCTATGGCTACACCTTC.

This chain joins TRBV29-1 and TRBJ2-5, with TRBD1 as a possible D gene (5 bases). The CDR3 runs 14 residues. Germline CDR1 SQVTM, CDR2 ANQGSEA. The CDR3 nucleotides read TGCAACTTCTGGGGCGCACGCCTGGTGGAGACCCAGTACTTC. It encodes CNFWGARLVETQYF.

The CDR3 sequence is CASSFTSAREQFF. In DNA form, the CDR3 reads TGTGCCAGCAGCTTTACTAGTGCCCGGGAGCAGTTCTTC. The genes are TRBV7-6 and TRBJ2-1; maybe TRBD2 (5 bases). The CDR3 sequence is 13 residues long. Germline lookup yields CDR1 SGHVS and CDR2 FNYEAQ. V lost 3 bases and J lost 10, with 13 bases in between.

The chain recombines TRBV4-3 with TRBJ1-2; D is perhaps TRBD1 (5 bases). Per germline, CDR1 LGHNA and CDR2 YSLEER. V lost 1 base to trimming and J lost 4 bases, with 10 bases between them. The CDR3 has 14 residues. CDR3 in DNA: TGCGCCAGCAGCCAAGCCGGGACTGGCTATGGCTACACCTTC. It is translated as CASSQAGTGYGYTF.

This chain links TRBV7-3 with TRBJ1-2, with D hard to call. Trimming took off 5 bases at V and 5 bases at J, with 12 bases between the two ends. Germline V gene sequence: CDR1 SGHTA, CDR2 FQGTGA. The length of the CDR3 is 13 residues. CDR3 loop: CASSPSSGYGYTF. Written as DNA, the CDR3 is TGTGCCAGCAGCCCGAGTTCCGGGTATGGCTACACCTTC.

The CDR3 loop reads CASSHTWTDYEQYF. DNA of the CDR3: TGCGCCAGCAGCCACACCTGGACAGACTACGAGCAGTACTTC. This chain uses TRBV4-1 with TRBJ2-7; tentative D call: TRBD1 (6 bases). Germline CDR1 is MGHRA and CDR2 is YSYEKL. The CDR3 runs to 14 residues. Trimming took 3 bases from V and 3 from J, leaving 12 bases between them.

In this sample, this clone turned up a few times. This chain links TRBV27 with TRBJ1-5, with D possibly TRBD1 on 5 matching bases. Germline lookup yields CDR1 MNHEY and CDR2 SMNVEV (reference sequence). Deletions cut 2 bases from V and 6 bases from J, with 17 bases between. The CDR3 consists of 16 residues. The CDR3: CASSLVGGSRAQPQHF. The CDR3 DNA follows: TGTGCCAGCAGTTTAGTCGGGGGGAGTCGCGCTCAGCCCCAGCATTTT.

This clone was counted at least ten times. The chain uses TRBV19 and TRBJ1-2; TRBD1 matches 7 bases. CDR1 and CDR2 from the germline V gene are LNHDA and SQIVND (reference sequence). The trim removed 1 base at V and 4 bases at J, leaving 3 bases unmatched. This CDR3 region has 14 residues. CDR3 in DNA: TGTGCCAGTAGTATAGGAGGGGGCGGCTATGGCTACACCTTC. It codes for CASSIGGGGYGYTF.

The V call is TRBV19, the J call TRBJ2-1; D is uncertain. Germline V gene data show CDR1 as LNHDA and CDR2 as SQIVND (reference sequence). This CDR3 region has 12 residues. Trimming took off 5 bases at V and 8 bases at J, with 10 bases between the two ends. The CDR3 loop is CASSPQGDEQFF. The CDR3 coding sequence is TGTGCCAGTAGTCCCCAAGGAGATGAGCAGTTCTTC. Based on the CDR3 plus reference TRBV19 and TRBJ2-1, the full variable domain is DGGITQSPKYLFRKEGQNVTLSCEQNLNHDAMYWYRQDPGQGLRLIYYSQIVNDFQKGDIAEGYSVSREKKESFPLTVTSAQKNPTAFYLCASSPQGDEQFFGPGTRLTVL.